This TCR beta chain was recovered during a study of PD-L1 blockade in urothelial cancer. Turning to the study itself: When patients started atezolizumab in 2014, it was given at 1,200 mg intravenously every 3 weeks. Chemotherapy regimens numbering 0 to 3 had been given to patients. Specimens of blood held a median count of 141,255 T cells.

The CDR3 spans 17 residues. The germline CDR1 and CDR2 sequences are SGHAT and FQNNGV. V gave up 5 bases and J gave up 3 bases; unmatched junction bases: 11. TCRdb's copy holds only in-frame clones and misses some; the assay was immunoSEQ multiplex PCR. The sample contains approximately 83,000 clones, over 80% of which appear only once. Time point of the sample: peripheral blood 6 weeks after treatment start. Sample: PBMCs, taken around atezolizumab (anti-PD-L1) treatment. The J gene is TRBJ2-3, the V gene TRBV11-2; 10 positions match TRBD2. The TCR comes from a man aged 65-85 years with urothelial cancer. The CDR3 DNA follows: TGTGCCAGCAGCCGCCGGGGAGCGGGGGGGCCGACAGATACGCAGTATTTT. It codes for CASSRRGAGGPTDTQYF. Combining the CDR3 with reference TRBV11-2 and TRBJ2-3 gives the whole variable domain EAGVAQSPRYKIIEKRQSVAFWCNPISGHATLYWYQQILGQGPKLLIQFQNNGVVDDSQLPKDRFSAERLKGVDSTLKIQPAKLEDSAVYLCASSRRGAGGPTDTQYFGPGTRLTVL.